One and the same sample provided the 29 T cell receptor beta chains below, sequenced in a study of post-analysis software for immune sequencing data. Each TCR beta cDNA library carried unique molecular identifiers. TCRdb called the PCR reads again in MiXCR, with one record for every CDR3 protein. The table has about 190,000 distinct CDR3 sequences, 25% to 35% seen once. These receptors have no identified antigens. Study-level results: Patients showed TRBV5-6, TRBV5-1 and TRBV20-1 among five TRBV segments more frequent than in controls.

The source material was blood. The receptors come from a girl aged 2-17 years with multiple sclerosis.

The chain links TRBV5-1 to TRBJ2-3; D is unclear. This CDR3 is 15 amino acids long. Trimming pared 0 bases from V and 0 bases from J, leaving 8 bases between. Germline assignment: CDR1 SGHRS and CDR2 YFSETQ. CDR3 in DNA: TGCGCCAGCAGCTTGGCCCCAATTAGCACAGATACGCAGTATTTT. Protein: CASSLAPISTDTQYF. Full variable domain (rest looked up from reference TRBV5-1 and TRBJ2-3): KAGVTQTPRYLIKTRGQQVTLSCSPISGHRSVSWYQQTPGQGLQFLFEYFSETQRNKGNFPGRFSGRQFSNSRSEMNVSTLELGDSALYLCASSLAPISTDTQYFGPGTRLTVL.

Notes on this clonotype: This may come from a read error, since a much larger clone is one base off. The chain uses TRBV28 and TRBJ2-5; a weak D match, TRBD1 (6 bases). Deletions cut 8 bases from V and 11 bases from J, with 21 bases between. The CDR3 length is 13 residues. From germline, CDR1 is MDHEN and CDR2 SYDVKM. The CDR3 DNA sequence: TGTGCCAGCGGCGCAGGGGAAGGCTATGAGCAGTACTTC. Translation: CASGAGEGYEQYF.

This clonotype was seen just once. The chain uses TRBV29-1 and TRBJ2-7, with 13 bases lining up with TRBD2. CDR3 length: 15 amino acids. From germline, CDR1 is SQVTM and CDR2 ANQGSEA. J lost 7 bases, V lost 6 bases, and 12 bases had no gene match. CDR3 region: CSVGGLAGELSEQYF. In nucleotides, the CDR3 is TGCAGCGTGGGTGGACTAGCGGGAGAACTCAGTGAGCAGTACTTC.

This chain connects TRBV9 to TRBJ2-7, with a tentative D call TRBD2 (6 bases). This CDR3 region has 13 residues. Trimming shortened V by 2 bases and J by 1 base, and 7 bases separated the two germline ends. Germline loops: CDR1 SGDLS, CDR2 YYNGEE. The CDR3 region is CASSVGLSYEQYF. CDR3 DNA: TGTGCCAGCAGCGTTGGACTATCCTACGAGCAGTACTTC.

CDR3 coding DNA: TGCGCCAGCAGCCATGTGGGACAGGGGGCTAAAGAGACCCAGTACTTC. As protein: CASSHVGQGAKETQYF. The V call is TRBV4-1, the J call TRBJ2-5; 12 bases are shared with TRBD1. The CDR3 loop spans 16 amino acids. Germline V gives CDR1 MGHRA, CDR2 YSYEKL. V dropped 3 bases and J dropped 3; count of bases not matched to a gene: 5.

About this clonotype: A much larger clone is a single base away; this may be a read error. The chain links TRBV14 to TRBJ2-1; D is uncertain. Trimming stripped 0 bases from V and 10 bases from J, with 16 bases between. CDR3 length: 15 amino acids. Germline V gene sequence: CDR1 SGHDN, CDR2 FVKESK. In DNA form, the CDR3 reads TGTGCCAGCAGCCAAGACGAGGTCCACTCCTACGAGCAGTTCTTC. This codes for CASSQDEVHSYEQFF.

This chain uses TRBV6-1 with TRBJ1-5, with D perhaps matching TRBD1 (6 bases). CDR1 and CDR2 (germline): MNHNS, SASEGT. This CDR3 spans 14 amino acids. The ends were cut back, 5 bases at V and 7 bases at J, with 15 bases in the middle. CDR3 protein: CASSTGGYGQPQHF. The DNA of the CDR3 is TGTGCCAGCAGTACGGGGGGCTATGGCCAGCCCCAGCATTTT.

The chain links TRBV5-1 to TRBJ2-6; TRBD2 matches 7 bases. V lost 3 bases to trimming and J lost 0 bases; unmatched junction nucleotides: 12. Germline V lookup: CDR1 SGHRS, CDR2 YFSETQ. The CDR3 contains 19 residues. The CDR3 DNA sequence: TGCGCCAGCAGCTCCCTATCGGGGGGTGGTGGCTCTGGGGCCAACGTCCTGACTTTC. Protein: CASSSLSGGGGSGANVLTF.

Notes on this clonotype: This may be a read error, as it is one base from a much larger clone. The chain recombines TRBV10-2 with TRBJ1-2; TRBD1 might be the D (5 bases). Germline assignment: CDR1 WSHSY and CDR2 SAAADI. The CDR3 is 13 residues long. The CDR3 is CAGSDLGGRGYTF. The CDR3 coding sequence is TGCGCCGGCAGTGATTTGGGGGGTAGGGGCTACACCTTC.

V usage is TRBV30 and J usage is TRBJ2-1; D might be TRBD2 (6 bases). With 3 bases removed from V and 0 bases from J, the gap between germline ends came to 15 bases. Germline assignment: CDR1 GTSNPN and CDR2 SVGIG (reference sequence). There are 16 residues in the CDR3. Written as DNA, the CDR3 is TGTGCCTGGAGCATCTCCTCAGCGGGCTCCTACAATGAGCAGTTCTTC. As protein: CAWSISSAGSYNEQFF.

The V call is TRBV20-1, the J call TRBJ2-1, with TRBD2 identical over 14 bases. This CDR3 contains 18 residues. Losses at the gene ends were 3 bases for V and 0 bases for J; bases not matched to a gene: 7. Germline CDR1 is DFQATT and CDR2 is SNEGSKA (reference sequence). The CDR3 protein is CSASLGLAGASSYNEQFF. The CDR3 nucleotides are TGCAGTGCTAGTCTGGGACTAGCGGGGGCGAGCTCCTACAATGAGCAGTTCTTC.

The table lists this clonotype with a few counts. V is TRBV15 and J is TRBJ2-6, with D uncertain. Per germline, CDR1 LNHNV and CDR2 YYDKDF (reference sequence). Trimming stripped 1 base from V and 1 base from J, with 11 bases between. The CDR3 spans 17 residues. CDR3 amino acids: CATSRGDGGSGANVLTF. In nucleotides, the CDR3 is TGTGCCACCAGCAGAGGGGATGGTGGTTCTGGGGCCAACGTCCTGACTTTC.

V is TRBV20-1 and J is TRBJ2-1, with TRBD2 matching over 8 bases. Germline trimming cut 5 bases from V and 9 bases from J; bases unmatched to any gene: 9. The CDR3 contains 13 residues. Germline loops: CDR1 DFQATT, CDR2 SNEGSKA (reference sequence). CDR3 DNA: TGCAGTGCTGGGTTCGGGACTAGAGCTGAGCAGTTCTTC. Translating it yields CSAGFGTRAEQFF.

The gene calls are TRBV6-5 and TRBJ1-1; tentatively, D is TRBD1 (5 bases). The germline V gene encodes CDR1 MNHEY and CDR2 SVGAGI. The germline V and J ends were trimmed by 0 bases and 5 bases, with 10 bases remaining between them. The CDR3 has 14 residues. The CDR3 reads CASSYSVRATEAFF. CDR3 sequence (DNA): TGTGCCAGCAGTTACTCCGTCAGGGCGACTGAAGCTTTCTTT.

This clonotype was picked up many times. The chain combines TRBV3-1 with TRBJ2-7; 8 bases line up with TRBD1. V was clipped by 3 bases and J by 4 bases; unmatched bases: 8. The CDR3 spans 15 residues. Germline CDR1 and CDR2: LGHDT and YNNKEL (reference sequence). The CDR3 protein is CASSHNRDRTYEQYF. The DNA of the CDR3 is TGTGCCAGCAGCCACAACCGGGACAGGACTTACGAGCAGTACTTC.

This clonotype turned up a few times. The rearrangement links TRBV15 to TRBJ2-1, with D possibly being TRBD2 (5 bases). CDR1 is LNHNV, CDR2 YYDKDF, per germline (reference sequence). The CDR3 length is 15 residues. With 5 bases removed from V and 7 bases from J, the gap between germline ends came to 18 bases. The CDR3 region has the DNA TGTGCCACCAGCTCCTCTCGGGGTAGCCTGAATGAGCAGTTCTTC. This codes for CATSSSRGSLNEQFF.

The chain couples TRBV28 to TRBJ1-2; TRBD1 matches at 7 bases. The junction had 9 bases not matched to a gene; V was cut back by 1 base and J by 1 base. The germline V gene has CDR1 MDHEN and CDR2 SYDVKM. This CDR3 has 17 residues. CDR3 nucleotide sequence: TGTGCCAGCAGTTTATCCCCGGGACAGTCCTTTAACTATGGCTACACCTTC. It encodes CASSLSPGQSFNYGYTF.

V and J are TRBV6-2 or TRBV6-3 and TRBJ1-5; 9 nucleotides line up with TRBD1. Unmatched junction bases numbered 10, after V lost 7 bases and J lost 6 bases. The CDR3 length is 15 residues. Germline V lookup: CDR1 MNHEY, CDR2 SVGEGT. The CDR3 coding sequence is TGTGCCAGCACACCCGGGACAGGGAGGATTCAGCCCCAGCATTTT. This gives the protein CASTPGTGRIQPQHF.

There are many counts of this clonotype. Being one base from a much bigger clone, this may be a read error. The rearrangement uses TRBV27 and TRBJ2-1; D unclear. This CDR3 is built from 13 residues. Germline CDR1 reads MNHEY; CDR2 reads SMNVEV (reference sequence). V lost 6 bases and J 6 bases, leaving 12 bases between the germline ends. This chain's CDR3 is CASSLGSGNEQFF. In nucleotides, the CDR3 is TGTGCCAGCAGCCTAGGGTCGGGCAATGAGCAGTTCTTC.

This clonotype has only a few counts. The chain employs TRBV20-1 and TRBJ1-5; tentatively, D is TRBD1 (5 bases). V was pared by 3 bases and J by 5 bases, with 17 bases between. The CDR3 spans 15 residues. The germline gives CDR1 DFQATT, CDR2 SNEGSKA (reference sequence). CDR3 bases: TGCAGTGCTAGTGCAGGGTCAGGTAGTGATCAGCCCCAGCATTTT. Amino acids: CSASAGSGSDQPQHF.

On this clonotype itself: A read error is possible here, since a much larger clone lies one base away. The chain recombines TRBV12-3 or TRBV12-4 with TRBJ2-7; TRBD2 might be the D (6 bases). The CDR3 loop spans 15 amino acids. The CDR3 nucleotides read TGTGCCAGCAGTAACATTAGCGGAAGCTCCTACAAGCAGTACTTC. It yields the protein CASSNISGSSYKQYF.

This clonotype was seen only once. J is TRBJ1-1 and V is TRBV5-1, with D possibly being TRBD1 (5 bases). Trimming stripped 7 bases from V and 5 bases from J, with 24 bases between. The germline gives CDR1 SGHRS, CDR2 YFSETQ. The length of the CDR3 is 16 residues. DNA for the CDR3: TGCGCCAGCCAACAAGGGGCCTCCCCTCGGGGAACTGAAGCTTTCTTT. Translated, it gives CASQQGASPRGTEAFF.

The genes are TRBV12-3 or TRBV12-4 and TRBJ2-3; D possibly corresponds to TRBD1 (6 bases). The CDR3 is 13 residues long. The germline V and J ends were trimmed by 7 bases and 4 bases, with 12 bases remaining between them. The CDR3 reads CASTTGKPDTQYF. The CDR3 DNA reads as TGTGCCAGCACCACAGGGAAACCAGATACGCAGTATTTT.

This clonotype was seen at least ten times. The V call is TRBV29-1, the J call TRBJ2-3; the match to TRBD1 covers 7 bases. V gave up 6 bases and J gave up 1 base; unmatched junction bases: 7. CDR1 and CDR2 (germline): SQVTM, ANQGSEA. The CDR3 covers 14 residues. The CDR3 is CSVPTTGGTDTQYF. CDR3 in DNA: TGCAGCGTGCCTACTACAGGGGGCACAGATACGCAGTATTTT.

This clonotype has at least ten counts. This sequence joins TRBV28 and TRBJ2-5; unclear D gene. The J call may be incorrect, as the DNA end agrees better with TRBJ2-7. Germline assignment: CDR1 MDHEN and CDR2 SYDVKM. The CDR3 has 12 residues. DNA of the CDR3: TGTGCCAGCAGTTTCGAGTGGGGCGAGCAGTACTTC. Translation gives CASSFEWGEQYF.

This clonotype was seen ten or more times. The chain joins TRBV6-6 to TRBJ2-3; the match to TRBD1 covers 10 bases. This CDR3 is built from 17 residues. The trim removed 0 bases at V and 4 bases at J, leaving 7 bases unmatched. CDR1 and CDR2 (germline): MNHNY, SVGAGI (reference sequence). The CDR3 DNA reads as TGTGCCAGCAGTTACTCGGGGACAGGGGACGGCCCAGATACGCAGTATTTT. Translated: CASSYSGTGDGPDTQYF.

With respect to this clonotype: One base away lies a much larger clone, so this may be a sequencing read error. This chain connects TRBV5-1 to TRBJ1-6; D ambiguous. The CDR3 spans 16 residues. Germline CDR1 and CDR2: SGHRS and YFSETQ. The CDR3: CVSSLTAGIINSPLHF. The CDR3 nucleotides read TGCGTCAGCAGCTTGACGGCAGGAATTATCAATTCACCCCTCCACTTT.

This clonotype was counted between two and nine times. V and J are TRBV5-1 and TRBJ1-1; tentatively, D is TRBD1 (5 bases). The CDR3 has 15 amino acids. V gave up 0 bases and J gave up 2 bases, with 11 bases separating them. Germline lookup yields CDR1 SGHRS and CDR2 YFSETQ. In nucleotides, the CDR3 is TGCGCCAGCAGCTTGGTGGCAGGGATAAACACTGAAGCTTTCTTT. Protein product: CASSLVAGINTEAFF.

The chain carries TRBV19 and TRBJ2-5, with 9 bases matching TRBD2. Germline V gene lookup returns CDR1 LNHDA and CDR2 SQIVND (reference sequence). CDR3 length equals 13 residues. The J segment lost 3 bases and the V segment lost 8 bases, leaving 4 bases of the junction unmatched. CDR3 sequence: CASARLAEETQYF. Written as DNA, the CDR3 is TGTGCCAGTGCCAGACTAGCGGAAGAGACCCAGTACTTC.